One and the same sample provided the 17 T cell receptor beta chains below, sequenced in a study of early T cells in non-severe SARS-CoV-2 infection. Using its own MiXCR run on the 5' RACE reads, TCRdb lists one record per CDR3 protein. This table has tens of thousands of distinct CDR3 sequences, approximately 9% appearing once. Sequencing used whole blood. Every receptor here comes from an adult who was a healthcare worker with PCR-confirmed SARS-CoV-2 infection or an uninfected control (not recorded which).

This clonotype appeared many times. The V gene is TRBV29-1, the J gene TRBJ2-7, with a possible D match to TRBD2 (6 bases). With 4 bases removed from V and 7 bases from J, the gap between germline ends came to 14 bases. Germline V lookup: CDR1 SQVTM, CDR2 ANQGSEA. The CDR3 sequence is 12 residues long. CDR3 protein: CSVVWGVGEQYF. CDR3 in DNA: TGCAGCGTTGTCTGGGGGGTGGGTGAGCAGTACTTC.

The chain employs TRBV5-1 and TRBJ2-1; D gene uncertain. Germline V lookup: CDR1 SGHRS, CDR2 YFSETQ. The CDR3 sequence is 11 residues long. With 4 bases removed from V and 3 bases from J, the gap between germline ends came to 2 bases. This CDR3 reads CASSDYNEQFF. The CDR3 DNA reads TGCGCCAGCAGCGACTACAATGAGCAGTTCTTC.

In this sample, this clonotype turned up many times. V usage is TRBV7-2 and J usage is TRBJ2-3; 13 bases map to TRBD2. Trimming cost V 2 bases and J 5 bases; bases outside gene matches: 4. Germline V gene sequence: CDR1 SGHTA, CDR2 FQGNSA. The CDR3 covers 16 residues. CDR3: CASSLRTSGRGDTQYF. CDR3 nucleotides: TGTGCCAGCAGCTTAAGAACTAGCGGGAGGGGAGATACGCAGTATTTT.

The chain has TRBV28 and TRBJ2-3; D is unclear. The germline V and J ends were trimmed by 2 bases and 6 bases, with 9 bases remaining between them. The germline CDR1 and CDR2 sequences are MDHEN and SYDVKM. CDR3 length: 13 amino acids. Here the CDR3 DNA reads TGTGCCAGCAGTTTAAGCCCCTTTGATACGCAGTATTTT. Translated, it gives CASSLSPFDTQYF. The variable domain in full, with the rest retrieved from reference TRBV28 and TRBJ2-3, is DVKVTQSSRYLVKRTGEKVFLECVQDMDHENMFWYRQDPGLGLRLIYFSYDVKMKEKGDIPEGYSVSREKKERFSLILESASTNQTSMYLCASSLSPFDTQYFGPGTRLTVL.

This clonotype was observed a handful of times. This may be a read error: a much more frequent sequence differs by one nucleotide. V usage is TRBV10-3 and J usage is TRBJ1-5; 8 bases match TRBD1. This CDR3 has 14 residues. Germline loops: CDR1 ENHRY, CDR2 SYGVKD. J was trimmed by 4 bases and V by 2 bases; bases with no gene match: 1. This CDR3 reads CAISETGGNQPQHF. The CDR3 DNA reads TGTGCCATCAGTGAGACAGGGGGGAATCAGCCCCAGCATTTT.

This clonotype has a count of ten or more. This sequence joins TRBV12-3 or TRBV12-4 and TRBJ2-2; D perhaps matches TRBD2 (5 bases). V lost 8 bases and J 4 bases, leaving 5 bases between the germline ends. CDR3 length: 11 residues. CDR3: CASRGTGELFF. DNA of the CDR3: TGTGCCAGCCGGGGCACCGGGGAGCTGTTTTTT.

Only a few counts were recorded for this clonotype. The chain has TRBV10-2 and TRBJ2-5; weak D call: TRBD2 (6 bases). The CDR3 runs 14 residues. Germline assignment: CDR1 WSHSY and CDR2 SAAADI. The germline V and J ends were trimmed by 6 bases and 3 bases, with 14 bases remaining between them. The CDR3 is CASSPIGGKETQYF. CDR3 sequence (DNA): TGCGCCAGCAGCCCCATCGGGGGAAAAGAGACCCAGTACTTC.

The sample holds many counts of this clonotype. This chain links TRBV11-3 with TRBJ2-3; 8 bases are shared with TRBD1. V was pared by 4 bases and J by 4 bases, with 7 bases of the junction left unmatched. The CDR3 spans 15 residues. Germline V lookup: CDR1 SGHNT, CDR2 YENEEA. CDR3 sequence: CASSSGQGAADTQYF. Here the CDR3 DNA reads TGTGCCAGCAGCTCCGGACAGGGCGCCGCAGATACGCAGTATTTT.

This clonotype showed up many times. V gene TRBV7-3 combines with J gene TRBJ2-2, with D maybe TRBD1 (6 bases). Trimming stripped 3 bases from V and 0 bases from J, with 8 bases between. CDR1 and CDR2 (germline): SGHTA, FQGTGA. The CDR3 sequence is 15 residues long. The CDR3 coding sequence is TGTGCCAGCAGCTTCTGGACAGCGAACACCGGGGAGCTGTTTTTT. Translated, it gives CASSFWTANTGELFF.

This clonotype was seen many times. The chain links TRBV28 to TRBJ2-5; D might be TRBD2 (6 bases). Germline V gene lookup returns CDR1 MDHEN and CDR2 SYDVKM. CDR3 length: 12 amino acids. V lost 8 bases to trimming and J lost 5 bases, with 12 bases between them. The CDR3: CASGLYIETQYF. In nucleotides, the CDR3 is TGTGCCAGCGGACTATACATCGAGACCCAGTACTTC.

The genes are TRBV7-2 and TRBJ2-7; no reliable D call. Germline assignment: CDR1 SGHTA and CDR2 FQGNSA. Trimming took off 5 bases at V and 2 bases at J, with 10 bases between the two ends. This CDR3 contains 13 residues. This chain's CDR3 is CASSLPGTYEQYF. CDR3 DNA sequence: TGTGCCAGCAGCCTACCAGGAACCTACGAGCAGTACTTC.

This clonotype was seen ten or more times. This rearrangement joins TRBV19 to TRBJ1-2; 7 bases line up with TRBD1. Germline CDR1 is LNHDA and CDR2 is SQIVND (reference sequence). This CDR3 has 14 residues. Trimming removed 7 bases from V and 8 bases from J; junction bases left unmatched: 13. The CDR3 coding sequence is TGTGCCAGTAAGGATGAGGACAGGCTGGACGGCTACACCTTC. As protein: CASKDEDRLDGYTF.

The V and J genes are TRBV6-6 and TRBJ1-2; 10 bases match TRBD1. The CDR3 runs to 16 residues. Germline V gene sequence: CDR1 MNHNY, CDR2 SVGAGI (reference sequence). Unmatched junction bases numbered 8, after V lost 5 bases and J lost 2 bases. CDR3 loop: CASSPGTGVNNYGYTF. The CDR3, as DNA: TGTGCCAGCAGTCCCGGGACAGGGGTCAACAACTATGGCTACACCTTC.

This clonotype was recorded at least ten times. The V call is TRBV5-5, the J call TRBJ2-7; 9 nucleotides align to TRBD1. The CDR3 runs 12 residues. Germline lookup yields CDR1 SGHKS and CDR2 YYEKEE (reference sequence). The V and J ends lost 9 bases and 6 bases, in that order; junction bases with no gene match: 7. The CDR3 loop reads CATGTGPLEQYF. CDR3 nucleotides: TGTGCCACCGGGACAGGGCCTCTCGAGCAGTACTTC.

CDR3 DNA: TGCAGTGCTAGGATACAGGGAAGGGGAAACACTGAAGCTTTCTTT. Its protein product is CSARIQGRGNTEAFF. The chain carries TRBV20-1 and TRBJ1-1; D is possibly TRBD1 (6 bases). Trimming pared 3 bases from V and 2 bases from J, leaving 16 bases between. CDR3 length equals 15 residues. Germline values: CDR1 DFQATT, CDR2 SNEGSKA (reference sequence).

This clonotype was seen at least ten times. This chain uses TRBV27 with TRBJ1-2, with 12 nucleotides matching TRBD1. Germline V gene sequence: CDR1 MNHEY, CDR2 SMNVEV (reference sequence). The V and J ends lost 5 bases and 8 bases, in that order; junction bases with no gene match: 9. CDR3 size: 15 residues. The CDR3 region has the DNA TGTGCCAGCAGTATGTCCGGGACAGGGGGCCTGGGCTACACCTTC. It is translated as CASSMSGTGGLGYTF.

This clonotype was counted only a few times. The chain has TRBV28 and TRBJ2-7, with no clear D. This CDR3 is built from 13 residues. Trimming removed 2 bases at V and 4 bases at J, with 9 bases between. The germline V gene has CDR1 MDHEN and CDR2 SYDVKM. The CDR3 here is CASSLTRYYEQYF. The CDR3, as DNA: TGTGCCAGCAGTTTAACCCGATATTACGAGCAGTACTTC.